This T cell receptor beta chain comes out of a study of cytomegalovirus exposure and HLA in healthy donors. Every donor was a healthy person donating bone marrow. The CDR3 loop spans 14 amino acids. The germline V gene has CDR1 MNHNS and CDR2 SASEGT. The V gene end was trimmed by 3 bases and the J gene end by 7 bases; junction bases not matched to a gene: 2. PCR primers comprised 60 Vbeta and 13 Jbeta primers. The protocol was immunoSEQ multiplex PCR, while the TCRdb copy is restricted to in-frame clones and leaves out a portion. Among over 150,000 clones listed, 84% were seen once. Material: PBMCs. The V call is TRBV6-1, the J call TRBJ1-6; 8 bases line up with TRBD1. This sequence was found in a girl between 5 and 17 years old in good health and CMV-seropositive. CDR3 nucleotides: TGTGCCAGCAGTGACTACAGGGGGAATTCACCCCTCCACTTT. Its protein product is CASSDYRGNSPLHF.